These T cell receptor beta chains were read from a single sample in a study of identical twins. One entry per CDR3 protein, called by TCRdb with MiXCR from the 5' RACE reads. The sample contains approximately 890,000 distinct CDR3 sequences, 10% to 15% of which appear only once. These same data were also listed under a study on yellow fever vaccine responses in identical twins.

What was sequenced was PBMCs. All receptors come from a woman between 18 and 29 years old in good health. Each CDR3 is given with its conserved first and last residue. A D gene is named only where the DNA matches it firmly. A row's size may be missing; if present it is once, few, many or a size class.

cdr3_nt cdr3_aa v_call d_call clone_size j_call
TGTGCCAGCAGCGGCCGGGACAGGGGGAACACCTACAATGAGCAGTTCTTC CASSGRDRGNTYNEQFF TRBV7-6 TRBD1 few TRBJ2-1
TGTGCCAGCACCTCCACTCGGGAGACCCAGTACTTC CASTSTRETQYF TRBV12-3/TRBV12-4 - - TRBJ2-5
TGCTGCGCTAGGGGACCGGGACAGGGGAACACCGGGGAGCTGTTTTTT CCARGPGQGNTGELFF TRBV20-1 TRBD1 - TRBJ2-2
TGTGCCAGCAGTTTAGGAAAGGGACGGCAAGAGACCCAGTACTTC CASSLGKGRQETQYF TRBV12-3/TRBV12-4 - - TRBJ2-5
TGTGCCAGCAGCTTGTCATTCGAAGCGGTAGAGAACTATGGCTACACCTTC CASSLSFEAVENYGYTF TRBV11-2 - few TRBJ1-2
TGTGCCAGCTCACCACCGAAGGCTCTAACCTACAATGAGCAGTTCTTC CASSPPKALTYNEQFF TRBV18 - few TRBJ2-1
TGTGCCAGCAGGAAACTAGCTTCAGATACGCAGTATTTT CASRKLASDTQYF TRBV25-1 - few TRBJ2-3
TGTGCCAGCAGTTTCCTCGGGGGGGCTCTGCGAAAGACCCAGTACTTC CASSFLGGALRKTQYF TRBV12-3/TRBV12-4 TRBD2 many TRBJ2-5
TGCGCCAGCAGCCAAGTTCTAGCGGGGTCGACAGATACGCAGTATTTT CASSQVLAGSTDTQYF TRBV4-1 TRBD2 few TRBJ2-3
TGTGCCAGCTCTCCGGACAGGGGGGTGCTTCAGCCCCAGCATTTT CASSPDRGVLQPQHF TRBV18 TRBD1 - TRBJ1-5
TGTGCCAGCGGTGGTAGATCCGACCTGGACAAGAACACTGAAGCTTTCTTT CASGGRSDLDKNTEAFF TRBV6-1 - few TRBJ1-1
TGTGCCAGCAGTTCCCCAGGGGGGCTAGCCAAAAACATTCAGTACTTC CASSSPGGLAKNIQYF TRBV11-2 - few TRBJ2-4
TGTGCCACCAACGGGGAGGAAGAGACCCAGTACTTC CATNGEEETQYF TRBV24-1 - - TRBJ2-5
TGTGCCAGTAGTATGTCGGTAACCTATGGCTACACCTTC CASSMSVTYGYTF TRBV19 - - TRBJ1-2
TGTGCCAGCAGCCAAGACCCGGACAGGGGATCCTACGAGCAGTACTTC CASSQDPDRGSYEQYF TRBV3-1 TRBD1 few TRBJ2-7
TGTGCCAGCAGTGAAGCAGGGGGCGGACAAGAGACCCAGTACTTC CASSEAGGGQETQYF TRBV6-1 TRBD1 - TRBJ2-5
TGTGCCAGCAGCTTGGCCAGGGACTGGCTCTACAATGAGCAGTTCTTC CASSLARDWLYNEQFF TRBV5-6 - many TRBJ2-1